The 26 T cell receptor beta chains reported below all come from one sample, sequenced in a study of blood T cell repertoires in COVID-19. Sequencing was performed with immunoSEQ multiplex PCR; in TCRdb, only in-frame clones are kept and a portion is missing. The sample has 120,000 to 150,000 clones, 87% seen once. Sequences were obtained from peripheral blood. The receptors come from a man in his fifties who had recovered from COVID-19.

V and J are TRBV3-1 (or the pseudogene TRBV3-2) and TRBJ1-2; D is undetermined. CDR1 and CDR2 (germline): LGHDT, YNNKEL (reference sequence). V shed 0 bases and J shed 6 bases, with 11 bases lying between them. The CDR3 spans 14 residues. The CDR3 coding sequence is TGTGCCAGCAGCCAAGATAGCGTGGGGAATGGCTACACCTTC. Translated: CASSQDSVGNGYTF.

This chain links TRBV10-1 with TRBJ2-1, with 14 bases fitting TRBD2. The V segment lost 2 bases and the J segment 3 bases; nucleotides outside the gene matches: 3. Germline-derived CDR1 and CDR2 are WNHNN and SYGVQD (reference sequence). This CDR3 is built from 17 residues. The DNA of the CDR3 is TGCGCCAGCAGTGAGATCGGGACTAGCGGGGGCTACAATGAGCAGTTCTTC. Encoded protein: CASSEIGTSGGYNEQFF.

The J gene is TRBJ2-5, the V gene TRBV18, with TRBD1 matching 10 bases. Germline CDR1 reads KGHSH; CDR2 reads LQKENI. This CDR3 has 14 residues. Losses at the gene ends were 4 bases for V and 5 bases for J; bases not matched to a gene: 4. DNA of the CDR3: TGTGCCAGCTCACGACAGGGGGCCGGGGAGACCCAGTACTTC. Its protein product is CASSRQGAGETQYF.

The chain combines TRBV6-5 with TRBJ1-2; TRBD1 might be the D (5 bases). The germline gives CDR1 MNHEY, CDR2 SVGAGI. Trimming left V 8 bases short and J 2 bases short, with 18 bases between. This CDR3 has 15 residues. In DNA, the CDR3 is TGTGCCAGCGGTTCGTGGGGCGACCCGAACTATGGCTACACCTTC. Residues: CASGSWGDPNYGYTF.

The chain employs TRBV7-9 and TRBJ1-2, with 8 bases lining up with TRBD1. Unmatched junction bases numbered 8, after V lost 4 bases and J lost 4 bases. The CDR3 extends over 15 amino acids. Germline CDR1 reads SEHNR; CDR2 reads FQNEAQ (reference sequence). The CDR3 loop reads CASSSDGTGFYGYTF. The DNA of the CDR3 is TGTGCCAGCAGCTCAGACGGGACAGGTTTCTATGGCTACACCTTC.

The chain is built from TRBV7-6 and TRBJ2-7; 11 nucleotides match TRBD1. The CDR3 is 15 residues long. V shed 2 bases, J shed 5 bases, and the junction held 5 bases outside the gene matches. CDR1 and CDR2 (germline): SGHVS, FNYEAQ. CDR3 sequence (DNA): TGTGCCAGCAGCTTAAGGACAGGGGGCGGCGACGAGCAGTACTTC. As protein: CASSLRTGGGDEQYF.

V usage is TRBV5-5 and J usage is TRBJ1-5; D perhaps matches TRBD1 (6 bases). V lost 2 bases and J lost 5, with 11 bases in between. Germline assignment: CDR1 SGHKS and CDR2 YYEKEE (reference sequence). The CDR3 is 14 amino acids. CDR3 coding DNA: TGTGCCAGCAGCTTCGGGGGGCGTGATCAGCCCCAGCATTTT. Protein product: CASSFGGRDQPQHF.

The J gene is TRBJ1-1, the V gene TRBV7-9, with unresolved D. Germline V gives CDR1 SEHNR, CDR2 FQNEAQ (reference sequence). The CDR3 spans 11 residues. The germline V and J ends were trimmed by 5 bases and 5 bases, with 6 bases remaining between them. The CDR3 reads CASSESTEAFF. In DNA form, the CDR3 reads TGTGCCAGCAGCGAGAGTACTGAAGCTTTCTTT.

This clone came up once. The chain recombines TRBV6-5 with TRBJ2-2; a weak D match, TRBD2 (6 bases). CDR1 is MNHEY, CDR2 SVGAGI, per germline. CDR3 length: 14 amino acids. V lost 4 bases and J lost 3, with 9 bases in between. This CDR3 reads CASSSRDYTGELFF. CDR3 in DNA: TGTGCCAGCAGTTCCCGGGACTACACCGGGGAGCTGTTTTTT.

The J gene is TRBJ1-1, the V gene TRBV18, with a weak D call TRBD1 (5 bases). This CDR3 has 16 residues. V lost 3 bases to trimming and J lost 3 bases, with 17 bases between them. Germline CDR1 is KGHSH and CDR2 is LQKENI. This CDR3 reads CASSPTQGLFYTEAFF. CDR3 nucleotides: TGTGCCAGCTCACCCACCCAGGGCTTATTTTACACTGAAGCTTTCTTT.

The chain combines TRBV18 with TRBJ1-1; 9 nucleotides match TRBD1. Germline-derived CDR1 and CDR2 are KGHSH and LQKENI. This CDR3 is 14 amino acids long. The junction had 5 bases not matched to a gene; V was cut back by 6 bases and J by 3 bases. CDR3 DNA: TGTGCCAGCTCGACGCGGACAGGGGACACTGAAGCTTTCTTT. Its translation: CASSTRTGDTEAFF.

The chain couples TRBV11-2 to TRBJ2-3; tentatively, D is TRBD2 (5 bases). CDR3 length: 17 residues. The germline CDR1 and CDR2 sequences are SGHAT and FQNNGV. Trimming stripped 1 base from V and 0 bases from J, with 14 bases between. The DNA for the CDR3 is TGTGCCAGCAGCTTAGCGCGAGGTCGGACTAGCACAGATACGCAGTATTTT. Its translation: CASSLARGRTSTDTQYF.

The V and J genes are TRBV5-8 and TRBJ2-3; 11 nucleotides agree with TRBD2. This CDR3 has 16 residues. J gave up 10 bases and V 6 bases, and 16 bases lay outside the gene matches. CDR1 is SGHTS, CDR2 YDEGEE, per germline. The chain's CDR3 is CASTHYWLAGGDAQYF. In DNA form, the CDR3 reads TGTGCCAGCACCCACTACTGGCTAGCGGGGGGAGACGCGCAGTATTTT.

This clone was seen once. The chain is built from TRBV5-1 and TRBJ1-2; D gene unclear. This CDR3 is built from 14 residues. CDR1 is SGHRS, CDR2 YFSETQ, per germline. Trimming removed 4 bases at V and 3 bases at J, with 13 bases between. The chain's CDR3 is CASSPLQVDYGYTF. As DNA, the CDR3 is TGCGCCAGCAGCCCCTTGCAGGTCGACTATGGCTACACCTTC. Full variable domain (missing parts from reference TRBV5-1 and TRBJ1-2): KAGVTQTPRYLIKTRGQQVTLSCSPISGHRSVSWYQQTPGQGLQFLFEYFSETQRNKGNFPGRFSGRQFSNSRSEMNVSTLELGDSALYLCASSPLQVDYGYTFGSGTRLTVV.

In DNA, the CDR3 is TGTGCCAGCAGACAAACCGGGACAACAACTAATGAAAAACTGTTTTTT. It specifies CASRQTGTTTNEKLFF. The J gene is TRBJ1-4, the V gene TRBV7-9; D possibly corresponds to TRBD1 (6 bases). The CDR3 has 16 amino acids. Germline V gene data show CDR1 as SEHNR and CDR2 as FQNEAQ (reference sequence). V lost 6 bases to trimming and J lost 0 bases, with 14 bases between them.

The chain couples TRBV6-5 to TRBJ2-3; 7 bases fit TRBD1. CDR3 length equals 14 residues. Germline lookup yields CDR1 MNHEY and CDR2 SVGAGI. Germline trimming cut 6 bases from V and 8 bases from J; bases unmatched to any gene: 11. The CDR3 region has the DNA TGTGCCAGCAGGGCGACAGGGTTTGGGCGTACGCAGTATTTT. Its translation: CASRATGFGRTQYF.

CDR3 residues: CASRPQGPSGNTIYF. The CDR3 nucleotides are TGTGCCAGCAGACCTCAGGGTCCCTCTGGAAACACCATATATTTT. The chain joins TRBV7-2 to TRBJ1-3; weak D call: TRBD1 (5 bases). V was pared by 6 bases and J by 0 bases, with 12 bases between. Germline values: CDR1 SGHTA, CDR2 FQGNSA. CDR3 length: 15 residues.

The chain employs TRBV2 and TRBJ2-7, with 7 bases that match TRBD1. This CDR3 region has 14 residues. Germline CDR1 reads SNHLY; CDR2 reads FYNNEI. V dropped 5 bases and J dropped 2; count of bases not matched to a gene: 6. CDR3 DNA sequence: TGTGCCAGCAGTTCTGACAGGGTAGCCTACGAGCAGTACTTC. It codes for CASSSDRVAYEQYF.

The CDR3 bases are TGTGCCATCAGCCCGGGACAGGGAAGCTCCTACGAGCAGTACTTC. Residues: CAISPGQGSSYEQYF. The chain combines TRBV10-3 with TRBJ2-7; the match to TRBD1 covers 9 bases. V lost 6 bases, J lost 0 bases, and 6 bases stayed unmatched. Germline lookup yields CDR1 ENHRY and CDR2 SYGVKD. The length of the CDR3 is 15 residues.

The chain links TRBV7-9 to TRBJ2-5; the match to TRBD2 covers 7 bases. V lost 5 bases, J lost 5 bases, and 14 bases stayed unmatched. Germline CDR1 is SEHNR and CDR2 is FQNEAQ (reference sequence). The CDR3 is made up of 16 amino acids. The CDR3: CASSPERLAGAETQYF. The CDR3 coding sequence is TGTGCCAGCAGCCCCGAGCGGTTAGCGGGCGCGGAGACCCAGTACTTC.

The chain couples TRBV4-3 to TRBJ2-5, with 7 positions matching TRBD1. Germline CDR1 LGHNA, CDR2 YSLEER. The CDR3 runs 14 residues. V trimming: 4 bases; J trimming: 7 bases; junction bases outside the gene matches: 9. CDR3 coding DNA: TGCGCCAGCAGCCGTACAGGGGTTGAGGGGACCCAGTACTTC. Translating it yields CASSRTGVEGTQYF.

The rearrangement joins TRBV3-1 (or the pseudogene TRBV3-2) to TRBJ1-5; a possible D gene is TRBD1 (5 bases). V was shortened by 0 bases and J by 6 bases, with 12 bases between the two germline ends. This CDR3 spans 15 amino acids. CDR1 is LGHDT and CDR2 is YNNKEL in the germline V gene (reference sequence). This CDR3 is CASSQDRGIRQPQHF. The CDR3 bases are TGTGCCAGCAGCCAAGATCGGGGGATCCGTCAGCCCCAGCATTTT.

The rearrangement uses TRBV18 and TRBJ2-2; D is uncertain. Germline V lookup: CDR1 KGHSH, CDR2 LQKENI. V dropped 2 bases and J dropped 0 bases, with 10 bases sitting between them. The CDR3 consists of 16 residues. The CDR3 loop reads CASSPYSSTNTGELFF. CDR3 DNA sequence: TGTGCCAGCTCACCATATAGCTCTACGAACACCGGGGAGCTGTTTTTT.

The chain links TRBV7-2 to TRBJ2-1; 10 positions match TRBD2. The CDR3 loop spans 19 amino acids. J gave up 0 bases and V 5 bases, and 13 bases lay outside the gene matches. Germline V gives CDR1 SGHTA, CDR2 FQGNSA. CDR3 protein: CASSSNLAGARSSYNEQFF. The CDR3 DNA sequence: TGTGCCAGCAGCAGTAACCTAGCGGGGGCCCGGAGCTCCTACAATGAGCAGTTCTTC.

V gene TRBV9 combines with J gene TRBJ1-2; 10 nucleotides align to TRBD1. The CDR3 runs 13 residues. The V gene end was trimmed by 5 bases and the J gene end by 6 bases; junction bases not matched to a gene: 4. Germline loops: CDR1 SGDLS, CDR2 YYNGEE. The CDR3 reads CASRGQGLHGYTF. Here the CDR3 DNA reads TGTGCCAGCAGGGGACAGGGGCTCCATGGCTACACCTTC.

The chain is built from TRBV21-1 and TRBJ2-2; the table names TRBD1, a call not compared with the DNA. TRBV21-1 is a pseudogene segment. The CDR3 runs to 20 residues. CDR3 sequence (DNA): TGTGCCAGCAGCAAAGAAGAGAACAGGGGGCGATTTCTCGTTACCGGGGAGCTGTTTTTT. Amino acids: CASSKEENRGRFLVTGELFF.